This T cell receptor beta chain is from a study of cytomegalovirus exposure and HLA in healthy donors. Sequencing used immunoSEQ multiplex PCR; TCRdb keeps in-frame clones, though not all of them. Of about 160,000 clones listed, 80% to 90% are singletons. This CDR3 region has 16 residues. V was clipped by 5 bases and J by 0 bases, with 16 bases between them. The V gene's germline CDR1 is SEHNR and CDR2 FQNEAQ (reference sequence). The chain combines TRBV7-9 with TRBJ1-2, with D perhaps matching TRBD1 (6 bases). The origin of this receptor is a woman under 30 in good health and CMV-seronegative. The specimen sequenced was PBMCs. CDR3 sequence (DNA): TGTGCCAGCAGCCCGGGGCAGGGGTTAGCTAACTATGGCTACACCTTC. Translated, it gives CASSPGQGLANYGYTF. The whole variable domain, filled in from reference TRBV7-9 and TRBJ1-2, reads DTGVSQNPRHKITKRGQNVTFRCDPISEHNRLYWYRQTLGQGPEFLTYFQNEAQLEKSRLLSDRFSAERPKGSFSTLEIQRTEQGDSAMYLCASSPGQGLANYGYTFGSGTRLTVV.